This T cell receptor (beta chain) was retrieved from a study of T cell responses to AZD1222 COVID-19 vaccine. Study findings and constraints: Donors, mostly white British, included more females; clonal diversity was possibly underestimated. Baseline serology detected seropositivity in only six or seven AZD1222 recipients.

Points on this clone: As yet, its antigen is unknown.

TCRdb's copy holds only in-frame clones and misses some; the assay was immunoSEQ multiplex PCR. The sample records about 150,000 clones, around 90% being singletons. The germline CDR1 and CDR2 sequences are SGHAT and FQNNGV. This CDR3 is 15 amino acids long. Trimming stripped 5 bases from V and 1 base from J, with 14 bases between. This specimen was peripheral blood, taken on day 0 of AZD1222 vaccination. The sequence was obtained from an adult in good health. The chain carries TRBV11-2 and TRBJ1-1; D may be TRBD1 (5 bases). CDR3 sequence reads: CASSHFDRTNTEAFF. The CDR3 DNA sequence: TGTGCCAGCAGCCACTTCGACAGAACGAACACTGAAGCTTTCTTT.